Sequencing of this T cell receptor beta chain was carried out in a study of tumor-infiltrating lymphocytes in primary liver carcinoma (dated by TCRdb to the late 2010s). Concerning the study at large: Of the five patients, three men and two women aged 30 to 69 years, four had hepatocellular carcinoma and one had combined HCC and intrahepatic cholangiocarcinoma. A total of roughly 35 specimens from 5 patients went through TCRbeta repertoire sequencing, namely 25 tumor regions, 5 adjacent noncancerous liver tissues and 5 peripheral blood samples. Across five regions of each liver tumor, along with adjacent normal tissue and blood, the study brought together TCRbeta repertoire sequencing, expression microarrays and whole-exome sequencing. Samples yielded roughly 3.65 to 7.13 million productive TCRbeta reads; read depth did not differ significantly between tissue types. The roughly 25 tumor region samples were profiled with Agilent mRNA microarrays so that TCRbeta repertoire diversity could be related to the local molecular phenotype. The five patients had tumors staged T1-T3 N0M0, with maximum diameters ranging from roughly 4 to 10 cm. Reproducibility between technical replicate repertoires was high, with correlation coefficients above 0.95 and mean shared-clone rates roughly 0.87. The paper as a whole reports these results and caveats: Pairs of tumor regions showed greater repertoire overlap (mean roughly 35%) than tumor-adjacent pairs (approximately 17%) or tumor-blood pairs (around 15%), which is consistent with antigen-driven expansion. Only four or five patients were included in the study, and the authors note that the findings should be validated in a larger study. Only about 7.5-25% of top clones were present in all five regions of a tumor, suggesting spatial heterogeneity of tumor-infiltrating T cells. Because the samples were bulk and unsorted, CD4+ and CD8+ T cell repertoires could not be compared. Because sequencing covered only the TCR beta chain and unpaired alpha chains were not captured, true repertoire diversity is likely underestimated. A significantly larger repertoire fraction was made up by the top 250 clones in tumors than in blood (p = 0.039).

Starting from approximately 500 ng total RNA, TCRbeta-specific cDNA was produced by reverse transcription with a constant-region primer and ProtoScript II reverse transcriptase. Construction of the TCRbeta libraries relied on three nested rounds of multiplex PCR, following a slightly modified ARM-PCR procedure. Each of the first two PCR rounds ran for about 10 cycles using multiplex TRBV1-TRBV30 forward primers together with a Cbeta reverse primer. Sample barcodes and Illumina adapters were added in a final 25-cycle PCR with Deep VentR polymerase. Before sequencing, amplicons of 200-500 bp were purified from gel using a QIAquick gel extraction kit. TCRbeta amplicons were sequenced on an Illumina HiSeq 2500 with 250-bp paired-end reads. For the original study's pipeline: To recover full CDR3 sequences, reads were quality-trimmed using Trimmomatic v0.33 and paired reads were then merged using FLASH v1.2.11. V, D and J germline segments were assigned to the rearranged TCRbeta sequences by MiGEC v1.2.1b. Clonotype statistics and Shannon-Wiener diversity indices were calculated with VDJtools v1.0.0. Except for diversity analysis, only the 250 most abundant clonotypes of each sample were used in subsequent analyses to reduce sampling bias. The public sequencing data were trimmed at Q25 with fastp and processed into clonotypes with MiXCR by TCRdb, which kept only in-frame beta chains. A single entry per CDR3 protein holds the most common genes and DNA from its merged rows. The V and J calls, along with clone size, are taken from TCRdb and not from the paper's own processing. The sample table contains about 54,000 distinct CDR3 sequences; only one count was recorded for around three quarters of them. Roughly 25% of the sample rests with the top ten.

Total RNA and DNA were co-extracted without cell sorting from around 20-30 mg of bulk tissue using the AllPrep DNA/RNA mini kit. Roughly five patients with histopathologically diagnosed primary liver carcinoma underwent surgical resection in China between November 2015 and March 2016. At the time of sampling, the patients had chronic HBV infection and had not received any treatment. Each tumor was sampled at five spatially separated regions: the tumor centre plus the superior, inferior, left-lateral and right-lateral poles. According to histology, viable tumor cells made up more than 85% of every tumor sample. Each fresh piece of tumor and adjacent tissue was cut in two, with one half stored in RNAlater at -80 degrees C and the other half sent for histology. The germline V gene provides CDR1 MNHEY and CDR2 SVGAGI. Inclusive of the bounding cysteine and phenylalanine, the CDR3 is 16 residues long. CDR3 DNA only is kept here, 48 bases in frame from base 1.

Regarding this clonotype: Its binding antigen is unknown. The junction shows a germline mismatch at one end, possibly a read error.

The chain uses TRBV6-5 and TRBJ2-1, with TRBD2 identical over 7 junction bases. The sequence was obtained from a man aged 35 to 55 with primary liver carcinoma and hepatitis B virus infection. Sequencing input: liver tumor tissue from sampling region 2. The cell subset or site label for this specimen denotes: tumor region T2, inferior pole. The CDR3 region has the sequence CVSSYSSGLAAYEQFF. The nucleotide sequence is TGTGTCAGCAGTTATAGCAGCGGTCTAGCGGCTTATGAGCAGTTCTTC.